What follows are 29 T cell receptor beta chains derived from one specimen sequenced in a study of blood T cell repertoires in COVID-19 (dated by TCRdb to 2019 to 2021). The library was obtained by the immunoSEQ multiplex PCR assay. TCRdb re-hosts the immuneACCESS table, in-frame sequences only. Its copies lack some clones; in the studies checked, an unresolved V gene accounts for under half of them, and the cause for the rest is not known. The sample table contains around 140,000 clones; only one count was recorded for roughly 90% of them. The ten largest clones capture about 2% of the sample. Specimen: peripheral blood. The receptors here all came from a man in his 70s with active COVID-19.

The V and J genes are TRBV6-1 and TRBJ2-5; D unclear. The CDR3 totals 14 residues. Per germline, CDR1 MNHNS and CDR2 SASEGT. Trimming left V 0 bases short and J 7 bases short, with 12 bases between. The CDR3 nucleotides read TGTGCCAGCAGTGAAGCCGGGTCCGCCTTGACCCAGTACTTC. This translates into CASSEAGSALTQYF.

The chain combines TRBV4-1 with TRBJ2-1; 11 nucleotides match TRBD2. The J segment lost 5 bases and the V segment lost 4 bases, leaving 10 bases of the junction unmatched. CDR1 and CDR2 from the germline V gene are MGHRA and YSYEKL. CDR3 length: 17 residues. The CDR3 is CASSPFYPGLADNEQFF. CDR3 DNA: TGCGCCAGCAGCCCGTTCTATCCGGGACTAGCGGACAATGAGCAGTTCTTC.

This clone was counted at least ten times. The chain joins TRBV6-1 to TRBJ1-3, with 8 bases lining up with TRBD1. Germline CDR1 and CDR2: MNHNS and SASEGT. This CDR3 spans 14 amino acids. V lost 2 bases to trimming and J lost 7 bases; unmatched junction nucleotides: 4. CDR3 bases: TGTGCCAGCAGTGAAAGGACAGGGCCCAACACCATATATTTT. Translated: CASSERTGPNTIYF.

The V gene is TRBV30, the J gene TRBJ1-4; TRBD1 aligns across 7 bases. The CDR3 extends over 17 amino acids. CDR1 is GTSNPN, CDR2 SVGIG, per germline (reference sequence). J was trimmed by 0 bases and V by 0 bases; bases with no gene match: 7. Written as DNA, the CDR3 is TGTGCCTGGAGTGTATCGTGGCAGGGGGCAACTAATGAAAAACTGTTTTTT. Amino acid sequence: CAWSVSWQGATNEKLFF. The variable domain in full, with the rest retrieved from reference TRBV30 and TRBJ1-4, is SQTIHQWPATLVQPVGSPLSLECTVEGTSNPNLYWYRQAAGRGLQLLFYSVGIGQISSEVPQNLSASRPQDRQFILSSKKLLLSDSGFYLCAWSVSWQGATNEKLFFGSGTQLSVL.

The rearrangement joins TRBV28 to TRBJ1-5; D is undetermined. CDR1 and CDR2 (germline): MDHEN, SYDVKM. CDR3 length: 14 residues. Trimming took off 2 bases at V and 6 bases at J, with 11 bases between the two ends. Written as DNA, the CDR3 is TGTGCCAGCAGTTTAGGGTTCTCGGGTCAGCCCCAGCATTTT. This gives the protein CASSLGFSGQPQHF.

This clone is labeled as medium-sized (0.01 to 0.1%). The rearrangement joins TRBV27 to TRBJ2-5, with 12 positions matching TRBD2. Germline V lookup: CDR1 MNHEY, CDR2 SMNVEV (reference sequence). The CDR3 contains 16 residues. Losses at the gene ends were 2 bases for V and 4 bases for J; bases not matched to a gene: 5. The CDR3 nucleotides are TGTGCCAGCAGTTTACTAGCGGGAGGGCCGCGAGAGACCCAGTACTTC. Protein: CASSLLAGGPRETQYF.

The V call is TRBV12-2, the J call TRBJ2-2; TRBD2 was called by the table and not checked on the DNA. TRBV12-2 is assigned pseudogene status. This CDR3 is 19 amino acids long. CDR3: CASRLGGTSGMVGTGELFF. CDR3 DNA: TGTGCAAGTCGCTTAGGGGGGACTAGCGGGATGGTAGGAACCGGGGAGCTGTTTTTT.

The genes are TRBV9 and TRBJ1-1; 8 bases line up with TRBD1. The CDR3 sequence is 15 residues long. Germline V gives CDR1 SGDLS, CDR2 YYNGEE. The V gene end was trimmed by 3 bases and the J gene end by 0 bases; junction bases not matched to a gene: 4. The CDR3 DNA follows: TGTGCCAGCAGCGGACACAGGGGGTTGAACACTGAAGCTTTCTTT. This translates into CASSGHRGLNTEAFF.

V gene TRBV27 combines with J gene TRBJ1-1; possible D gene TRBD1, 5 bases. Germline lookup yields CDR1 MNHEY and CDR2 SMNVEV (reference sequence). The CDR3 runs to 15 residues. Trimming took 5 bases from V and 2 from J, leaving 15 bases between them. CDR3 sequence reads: CASSGTGTVNTEAFF. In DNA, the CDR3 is TGTGCCAGCAGTGGCACCGGGACTGTAAACACTGAAGCTTTCTTT.

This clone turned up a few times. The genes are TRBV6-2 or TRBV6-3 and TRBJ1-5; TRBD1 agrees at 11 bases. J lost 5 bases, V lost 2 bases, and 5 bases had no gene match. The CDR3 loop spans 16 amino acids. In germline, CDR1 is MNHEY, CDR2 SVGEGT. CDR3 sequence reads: CASSYTGQGAYQPQHF. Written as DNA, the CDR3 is TGTGCCAGCAGTTACACCGGACAGGGGGCGTATCAGCCCCAGCATTTT.

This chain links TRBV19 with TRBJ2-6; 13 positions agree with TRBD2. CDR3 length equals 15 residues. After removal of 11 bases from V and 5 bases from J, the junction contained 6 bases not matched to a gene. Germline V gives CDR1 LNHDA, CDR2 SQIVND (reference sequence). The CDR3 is CAAGTSGARANVLTF. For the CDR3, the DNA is TGTGCCGCTGGGACTAGCGGGGCCAGGGCCAACGTCCTGACTTTC.

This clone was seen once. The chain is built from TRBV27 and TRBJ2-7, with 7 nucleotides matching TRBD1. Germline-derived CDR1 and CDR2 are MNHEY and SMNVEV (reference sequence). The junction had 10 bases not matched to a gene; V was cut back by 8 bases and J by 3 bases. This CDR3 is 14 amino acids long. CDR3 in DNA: TGTGCCAGCTCGGATCGGGACAGAGTCTACGAGCAGTACTTC. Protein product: CASSDRDRVYEQYF.

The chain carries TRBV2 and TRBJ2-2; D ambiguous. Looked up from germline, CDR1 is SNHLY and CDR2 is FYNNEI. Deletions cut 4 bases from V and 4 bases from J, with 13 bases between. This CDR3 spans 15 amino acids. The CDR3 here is CASSAERLSTGELFF. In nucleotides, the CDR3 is TGTGCCAGCAGTGCCGAGCGCCTTTCCACCGGGGAGCTGTTTTTT.

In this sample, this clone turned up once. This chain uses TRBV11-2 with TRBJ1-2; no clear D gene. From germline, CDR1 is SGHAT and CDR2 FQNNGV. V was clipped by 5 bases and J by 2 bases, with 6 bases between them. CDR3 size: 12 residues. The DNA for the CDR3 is TGTGCCAGCAGCACCCGGAACTATGGCTACACCTTC. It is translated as CASSTRNYGYTF.

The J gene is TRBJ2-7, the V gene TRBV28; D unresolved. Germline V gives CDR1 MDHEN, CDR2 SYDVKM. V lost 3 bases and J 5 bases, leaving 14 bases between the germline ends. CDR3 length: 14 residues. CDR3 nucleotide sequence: TGTGCCAGCAGTTTGGAGACCCCTCGTCACGAGCAGTACTTC. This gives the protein CASSLETPRHEQYF.

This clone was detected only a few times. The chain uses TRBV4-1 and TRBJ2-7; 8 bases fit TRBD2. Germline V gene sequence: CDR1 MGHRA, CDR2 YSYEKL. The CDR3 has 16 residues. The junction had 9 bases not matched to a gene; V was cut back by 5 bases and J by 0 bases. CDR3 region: CASSASLAESSYEQYF. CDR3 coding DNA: TGCGCCAGCAGCGCCTCACTAGCGGAGAGCTCCTACGAGCAGTACTTC.

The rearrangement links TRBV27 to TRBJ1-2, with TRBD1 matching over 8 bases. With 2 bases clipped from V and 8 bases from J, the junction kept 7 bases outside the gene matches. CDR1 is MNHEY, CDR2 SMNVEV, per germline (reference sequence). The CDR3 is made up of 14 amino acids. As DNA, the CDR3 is TGTGCCAGCAGTTTAGACGGACAGGGAGACGGCTACACCTTC. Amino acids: CASSLDGQGDGYTF.

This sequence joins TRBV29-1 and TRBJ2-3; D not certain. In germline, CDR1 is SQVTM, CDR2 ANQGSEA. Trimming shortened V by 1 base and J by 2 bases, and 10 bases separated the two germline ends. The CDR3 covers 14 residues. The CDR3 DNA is TGCAGCGTTGAAGGGGCCTACCCCACAGATACGCAGTATTTT. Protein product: CSVEGAYPTDTQYF.

CDR3 amino acids: CASSEVQGQGQYF. As DNA, the CDR3 is TGTGCCAGCAGTGAAGTCCAGGGTCAGGGGCAGTACTTC. The chain is built from TRBV6-1 and TRBJ2-7; tentatively, D is TRBD1 (5 bases). V was cut by 1 base and J by 9 bases, with 13 bases left in between. Germline CDR1 reads MNHNS; CDR2 reads SASEGT. The CDR3 runs to 13 residues.

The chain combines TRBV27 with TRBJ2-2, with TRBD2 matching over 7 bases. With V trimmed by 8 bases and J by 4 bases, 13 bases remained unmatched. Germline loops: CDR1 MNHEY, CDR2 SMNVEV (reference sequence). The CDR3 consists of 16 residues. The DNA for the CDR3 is TGTGCCAGCCGGGGGGACTGGACGGGGAGCACCGGGGAGCTGTTTTTT. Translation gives CASRGDWTGSTGELFF.

The DNA for the CDR3 is TGTGCCAGCAGCAAAGATGAGCGGGAGTTAACAGATACGCAGTATTTT. It encodes CASSKDERELTDTQYF. The chain carries TRBV21-1 and TRBJ2-3; no DNA check was done on the table's D call, TRBD2. TRBV21-1 is deemed a pseudogene. The CDR3 contains 16 residues.

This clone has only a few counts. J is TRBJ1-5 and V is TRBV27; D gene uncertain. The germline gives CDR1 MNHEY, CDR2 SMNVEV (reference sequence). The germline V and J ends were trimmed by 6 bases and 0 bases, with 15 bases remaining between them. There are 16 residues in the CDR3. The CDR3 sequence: CASRQEGSYSNQPQHF. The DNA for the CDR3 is TGTGCCAGCAGGCAGGAGGGTTCCTATAGCAATCAGCCCCAGCATTTT.

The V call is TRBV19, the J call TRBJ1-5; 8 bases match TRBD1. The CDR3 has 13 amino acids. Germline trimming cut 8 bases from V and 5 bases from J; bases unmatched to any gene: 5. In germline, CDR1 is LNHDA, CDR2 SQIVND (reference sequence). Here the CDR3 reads CASGGQEYQPQHF. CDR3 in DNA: TGTGCCAGTGGGGGACAGGAGTATCAGCCCCAGCATTTT.

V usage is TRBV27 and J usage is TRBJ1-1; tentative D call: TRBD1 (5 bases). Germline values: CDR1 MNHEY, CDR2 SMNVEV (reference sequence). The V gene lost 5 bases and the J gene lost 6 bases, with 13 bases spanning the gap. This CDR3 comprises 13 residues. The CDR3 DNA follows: TGTGCCAGCAGTCATGACAGAGGATCTGAAGCTTTCTTT. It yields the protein CASSHDRGSEAFF.

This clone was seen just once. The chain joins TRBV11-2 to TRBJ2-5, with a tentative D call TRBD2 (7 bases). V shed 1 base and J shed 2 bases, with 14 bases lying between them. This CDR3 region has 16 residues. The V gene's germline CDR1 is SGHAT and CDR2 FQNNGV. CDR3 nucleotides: TGTGCCAGCAGCTTAGCCCCGAGGGGGGGGCAAGAGACCCAGTACTTC. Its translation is CASSLAPRGGQETQYF.

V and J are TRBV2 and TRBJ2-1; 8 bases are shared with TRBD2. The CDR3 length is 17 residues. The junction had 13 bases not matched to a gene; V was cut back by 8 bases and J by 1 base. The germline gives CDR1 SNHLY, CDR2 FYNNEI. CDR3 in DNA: TGTGCCAGCTGGTCCGCGGGGGGTAATACTTCCTACAATGAGCAGTTCTTC. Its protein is CASWSAGGNTSYNEQFF.

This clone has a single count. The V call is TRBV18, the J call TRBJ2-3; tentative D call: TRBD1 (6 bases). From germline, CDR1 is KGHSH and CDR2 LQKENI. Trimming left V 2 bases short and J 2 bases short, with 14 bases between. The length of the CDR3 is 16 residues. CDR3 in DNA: TGTGCCAGCTCACCAAGGCAGAAGGGGGACACAGATACGCAGTATTTT. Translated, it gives CASSPRQKGDTDTQYF.

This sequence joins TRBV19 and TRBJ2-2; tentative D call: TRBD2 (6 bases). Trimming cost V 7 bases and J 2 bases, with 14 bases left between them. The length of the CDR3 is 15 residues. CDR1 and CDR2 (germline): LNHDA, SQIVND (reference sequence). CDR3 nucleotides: TGTGCCAGTATCCCCGGGACTCCCAACACCGGGGAGCTGTTTTTT. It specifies CASIPGTPNTGELFF.

CDR3 residues: CASSFGAGVQRRQFF. In nucleotides, the CDR3 is TGTGCCAGCAGCTTTGGAGCGGGAGTACAAAGGCGGCAGTTCTTC. The V and J genes are TRBV5-6 and TRBJ2-1; 8 bases map to TRBD2. The V and J ends lost 2 bases and 12 bases, in that order; junction bases with no gene match: 13. Germline V gene data show CDR1 as SGHDT and CDR2 as YYEEEE. This CDR3 contains 15 residues.